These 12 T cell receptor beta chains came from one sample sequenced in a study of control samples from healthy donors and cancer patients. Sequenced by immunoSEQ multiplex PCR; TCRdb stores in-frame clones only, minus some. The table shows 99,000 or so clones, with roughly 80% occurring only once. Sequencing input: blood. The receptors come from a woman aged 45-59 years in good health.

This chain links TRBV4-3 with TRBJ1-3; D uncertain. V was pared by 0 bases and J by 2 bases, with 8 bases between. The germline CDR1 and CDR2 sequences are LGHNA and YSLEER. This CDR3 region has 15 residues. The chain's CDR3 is CASSQDRLTGNTIYF. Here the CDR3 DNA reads TGCGCCAGCAGCCAAGACAGGTTAACTGGAAACACCATATATTTT.

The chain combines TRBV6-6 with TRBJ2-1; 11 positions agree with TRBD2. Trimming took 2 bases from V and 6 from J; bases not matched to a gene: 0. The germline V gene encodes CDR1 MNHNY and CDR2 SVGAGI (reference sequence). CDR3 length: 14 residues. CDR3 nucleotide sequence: TGTGCCAGCAGTTACGGGACTAGCGGCAATGAGCAGTTCTTC. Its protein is CASSYGTSGNEQFF.

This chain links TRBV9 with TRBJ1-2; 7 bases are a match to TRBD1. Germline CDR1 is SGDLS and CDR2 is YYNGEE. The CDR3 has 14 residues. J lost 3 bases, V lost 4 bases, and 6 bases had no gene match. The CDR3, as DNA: TGTGCCAGCAGCATCCAACAGGGGCACTATGGCTACACCTTC. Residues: CASSIQQGHYGYTF.

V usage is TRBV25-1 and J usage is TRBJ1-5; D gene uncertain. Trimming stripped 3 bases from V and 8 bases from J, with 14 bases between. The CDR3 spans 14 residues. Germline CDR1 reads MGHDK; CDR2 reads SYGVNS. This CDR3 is CASSDTLSTEPQHF. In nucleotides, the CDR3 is TGTGCCAGCAGTGACACCCTTAGCACCGAGCCCCAGCATTTT.

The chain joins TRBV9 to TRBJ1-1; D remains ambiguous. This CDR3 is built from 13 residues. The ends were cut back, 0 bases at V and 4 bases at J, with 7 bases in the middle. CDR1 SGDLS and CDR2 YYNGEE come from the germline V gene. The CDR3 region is CASSVAQTTEAFF. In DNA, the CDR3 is TGTGCCAGCAGCGTAGCCCAAACCACTGAAGCTTTCTTT.

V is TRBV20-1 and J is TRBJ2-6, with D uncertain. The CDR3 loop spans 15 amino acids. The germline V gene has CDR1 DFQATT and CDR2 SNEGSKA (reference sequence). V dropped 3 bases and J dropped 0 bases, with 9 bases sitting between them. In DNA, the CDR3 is TGCAGTGCTAGTCGTGTGGCCTCTGGGGCCAACGTCCTGACTTTC. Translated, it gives CSASRVASGANVLTF.

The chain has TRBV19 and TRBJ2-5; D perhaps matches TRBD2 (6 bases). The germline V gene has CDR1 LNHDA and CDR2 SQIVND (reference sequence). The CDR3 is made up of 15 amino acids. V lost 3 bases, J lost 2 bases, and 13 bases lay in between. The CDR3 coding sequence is TGTGCCAGTAGTATCGCTAGCGCTATACAAGAGACCCAGTACTTC. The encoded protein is CASSIASAIQETQYF.

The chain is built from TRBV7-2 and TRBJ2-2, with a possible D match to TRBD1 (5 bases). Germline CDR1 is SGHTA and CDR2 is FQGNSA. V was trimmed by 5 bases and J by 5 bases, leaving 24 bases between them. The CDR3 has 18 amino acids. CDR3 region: CASSPVKGQKARTGELFF. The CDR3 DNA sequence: TGTGCCAGCAGCCCGGTTAAGGGGCAAAAAGCGAGGACCGGGGAGCTGTTTTTT. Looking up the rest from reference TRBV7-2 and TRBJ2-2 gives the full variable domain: GAGVSQSPSNKVTEKGKDVELRCDPISGHTALYWYRQSLGQGLEFLIYFQGNSAPDKSGLPSDRFSAERTGGSVSTLTIQRTQQEDSAVYLCASSPVKGQKARTGELFFGEGSRLTVL.

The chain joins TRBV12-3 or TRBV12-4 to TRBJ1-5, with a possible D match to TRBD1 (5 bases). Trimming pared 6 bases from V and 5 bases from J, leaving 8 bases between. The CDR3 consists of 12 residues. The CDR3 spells CASRGTDQPQHF. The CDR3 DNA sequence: TGTGCCAGCAGGGGGACGGATCAGCCCCAGCATTTT.

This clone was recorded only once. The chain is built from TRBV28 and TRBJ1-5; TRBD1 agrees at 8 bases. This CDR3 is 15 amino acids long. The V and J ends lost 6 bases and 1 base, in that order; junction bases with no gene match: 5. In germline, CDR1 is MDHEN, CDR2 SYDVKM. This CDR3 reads CASSGQGRSNQPQHF. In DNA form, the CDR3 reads TGTGCCAGCAGCGGACAGGGAAGGAGCAATCAGCCCCAGCATTTT.

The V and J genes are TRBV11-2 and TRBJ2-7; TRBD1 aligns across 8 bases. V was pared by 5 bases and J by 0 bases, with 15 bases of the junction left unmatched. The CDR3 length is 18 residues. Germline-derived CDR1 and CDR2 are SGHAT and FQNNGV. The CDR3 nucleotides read TGTGCCAGCAGCCCTCTAAACCGAAGACAGGGGATCTCCTACGAGCAGTACTTC. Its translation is CASSPLNRRQGISYEQYF. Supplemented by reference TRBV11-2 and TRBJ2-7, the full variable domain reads EAGVAQSPRYKIIEKRQSVAFWCNPISGHATLYWYQQILGQGPKLLIQFQNNGVVDDSQLPKDRFSAERLKGVDSTLKIQPAKLEDSAVYLCASSPLNRRQGISYEQYFGPGTRLTVT.

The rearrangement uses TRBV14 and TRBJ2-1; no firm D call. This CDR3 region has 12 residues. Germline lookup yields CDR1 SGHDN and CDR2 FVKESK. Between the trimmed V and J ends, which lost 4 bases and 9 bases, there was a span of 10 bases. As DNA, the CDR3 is TGTGCCAGCAGCCCATCCTTCGGTGAGCAGTTCTTC. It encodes CASSPSFGEQFF.